This T cell receptor beta chain came from a study of chemoradiotherapy in HPV16-positive cancers. Sequenced by immunoSEQ multiplex PCR; TCRdb stores in-frame clones only, minus some. The sample lists roughly 34,000 clones; about 82% were seen once. Germline-derived CDR1 and CDR2 are SGHRS and YFSETQ. The ends were cut back, 1 base at V and 8 bases at J, with 12 bases in the middle. The CDR3 loop spans 14 amino acids. Over chemoradiotherapy, repertoires were sampled more than once. The sample in question was blood, obtained from a patient who underwent chemoradiotherapy. The chain combines TRBV5-1 with TRBJ1-4, with D possibly being TRBD1 (6 bases). The source is a human donor with HPV-associated anogenital cancer. CDR3 nucleotide sequence: TGCGCCAGCAGCTTGACAGGGTGGGACGAAAAACTGTTTTTT. Translated, it gives CASSLTGWDEKLFF.